These 27 T cell receptor beta chains came from one sample sequenced in a study of metastatic and nonmetastatic thyroid tumors. With MiXCR, TCRdb reprocessed the PCR reads. Found here are roughly 40,000 clones, about 24% of them singletons; the top ten hold around 13%. Before thyroid surgery, none of the patients had received any treatment. Sequenced sample: tumor tissue. The receptor source for this set is a female donor with papillary thyroid cancer or a benign thyroid nodule (not recorded which). Some clones in this sample may be carry-over from other donors' samples.

The chain combines TRBV6-1 with TRBJ2-3; TRBD2 agrees at 7 bases. J lost 2 bases, V lost 5 bases, and 10 bases had no gene match. The germline V gene encodes CDR1 MNHNS and CDR2 SASEGT. The CDR3 contains 16 residues. CDR3 amino acids: CASSRPGGTNTDTQYF. The CDR3, as DNA: TGTGCCAGCAGTCGTCCGGGGGGTACGAACACAGATACGCAGTATTTT.

The chain combines TRBV3-1 with TRBJ2-1; a possible D gene is TRBD1 (7 bases). Germline lookup yields CDR1 LGHDT and CDR2 YNNKEL (reference sequence). Trimming removed 4 bases from V and 6 bases from J, with 19 bases in between. The length of the CDR3 is 16 residues. CDR3 protein: CASSPRTGEVSNEQFF. The CDR3 bases are TGTGCCAGCAGCCCGCGCACAGGGGAGGTCAGCAATGAGCAGTTCTTC.

This clone has more than one count but fewer than ten. The chain carries TRBV6-1 and TRBJ1-2, with D unresolved. The V end lost 2 bases, the J end lost 4 bases, and 8 bases lay between the germline ends. The CDR3 is made up of 13 amino acids. Germline V gene lookup returns CDR1 MNHNS and CDR2 SASEGT. This CDR3 reads CASSELDSYGYTF. The CDR3, as DNA: TGTGCCAGCAGTGAACTCGATAGCTATGGCTACACCTTC.

This clone was found many times. The rearrangement links TRBV7-9 to TRBJ2-3; D may be TRBD1 (7 bases). CDR3 size: 16 residues. CDR1 and CDR2 from the germline V gene are SEHNR and FQNEAQ (reference sequence). Trimming took off 5 bases at V and 3 bases at J, with 18 bases between the two ends. DNA of the CDR3: TGTGCCAGCAGCCCAGGGGGGACAGATTGGACAGATACGCAGTATTTT. This encodes CASSPGGTDWTDTQYF.

This clone came up many times. J is TRBJ1-5 and V is TRBV10-3; 8 bases map to TRBD1. With 1 base clipped from V and 6 bases from J, the junction kept 8 bases outside the gene matches. This CDR3 comprises 16 residues. Germline V gene sequence: CDR1 ENHRY, CDR2 SYGVKD. CDR3 in amino acids: CAISEWARGLGQPQHF. CDR3 in DNA: TGTGCCATCAGTGAGTGGGCCAGGGGGCTGGGTCAGCCCCAGCATTTT.

This clone was picked up many times. The rearrangement links TRBV6-4 to TRBJ2-3; 8 nucleotides agree with TRBD2. The J segment lost 1 base and the V segment lost 2 bases, leaving 5 bases of the junction unmatched. Germline assignment: CDR1 MRHNA and CDR2 SNTAGT. CDR3 size: 16 residues. DNA of the CDR3: TGTGCCAGCAGTGACGGTTCGGGGGGGGGCACAGATACGCAGTATTTT. It is translated as CASSDGSGGGTDTQYF.

Only a few counts were recorded for this clone. The V and J genes are TRBV28 and TRBJ1-1; 9 bases map to TRBD1. CDR1 is MDHEN and CDR2 is SYDVKM in the germline V gene. There are 16 residues in the CDR3. V trimming: 2 bases; J trimming: 5 bases; junction bases outside the gene matches: 9. CDR3 region: CASSLGGQGFRTEAFF. In DNA form, the CDR3 reads TGTGCCAGCAGTTTAGGGGGACAGGGCTTCAGAACTGAAGCTTTCTTT.

The rearrangement uses TRBV20-1 and TRBJ2-2; the D gene is possibly TRBD2 (5 bases). The germline V gene encodes CDR1 DFQATT and CDR2 SNEGSKA (reference sequence). V gave up 3 bases and J gave up 1 base, with 9 bases separating them. The CDR3 consists of 14 residues. The CDR3 is CSASDSVNTGELFF. In nucleotides, the CDR3 is TGCAGTGCTAGTGATAGCGTGAACACCGGGGAGCTGTTTTTT.

This clone was seen repeatedly, ten times or more. A much larger clone differs from this one at a single base, so this may be a read error. In the same sample, other DNA sequences code for this CDR3. This chain connects TRBV4-1 to TRBJ1-6; D unresolved. The ends were cut back, 0 bases at V and 10 bases at J, with 7 bases in the middle. The CDR3 is 13 amino acids. Per the germline V gene, CDR1 is MGHRA and CDR2 is YSYEKL. For the CDR3, the DNA is TGCGCCAGCAGCCAAGAACAGAACTCACCCCTCCACTTT. Translation: CASSQEQNSPLHF.

The gene calls are TRBV20-1 and TRBJ2-6; D is perhaps TRBD1 (6 bases). From germline, CDR1 is DFQATT and CDR2 SNEGSKA (reference sequence). Trimming took 3 bases from V and 0 from J, leaving 12 bases between them. The CDR3 extends over 16 amino acids. CDR3 amino acids: CSASPGQSSGANVLTF. The CDR3, as DNA: TGCAGTGCTAGCCCGGGACAAAGCTCTGGGGCCAACGTCCTGACTTTC.

This chain joins TRBV2 and TRBJ2-5; D unresolved. CDR1 and CDR2 (germline): SNHLY, FYNNEI. The V gene lost 4 bases and the J gene lost 1 base, with 1 base spanning the gap. CDR3 size: 11 residues. The CDR3 region has the DNA TGTGCCAGCAGTGTCCAAGAGACCCAGTACTTC. Its protein product is CASSVQETQYF.

With respect to this clone: Possible read error: a much larger clone is one base away. This rearrangement joins TRBV20-1 to TRBJ2-7; unclear D gene. The V gene lost 4 bases and the J gene lost 2 bases, with 6 bases spanning the gap. The CDR3 extends over 11 amino acids. Germline V CDR1 and CDR2: DFQATT, SNEGSKA (reference sequence). The CDR3 here is CSATIAYEQYF. The DNA of the CDR3 is TGCAGTGCTACGATAGCCTACGAGCAGTACTTC.

V gene TRBV4-1 combines with J gene TRBJ2-1; D remains ambiguous. Looked up from germline, CDR1 is MGHRA and CDR2 is YSYEKL. The CDR3 has 15 residues. V lost 0 bases to trimming and J lost 2 bases, with 8 bases between them. For the CDR3, the DNA is TGCGCCAGCAGCCAAGAAGAGGTAGCCTACAATGAGCAGTTCTTC. Translating it yields CASSQEEVAYNEQFF.

This clone occurred a few times. The chain recombines TRBV3-1 with TRBJ2-2; D is unresolved. This CDR3 contains 13 residues. V lost 3 bases and J 2 bases, leaving 4 bases between the germline ends. CDR1 and CDR2 (germline): LGHDT, YNNKEL (reference sequence). The CDR3 sequence: CASSQTNTGELFF. CDR3 nucleotide sequence: TGTGCCAGCAGCCAGACTAACACCGGGGAGCTGTTTTTT.

In its sample, this clone was seen a few times. The genes are TRBV20-1 and TRBJ1-1; possible D gene TRBD1, 6 bases. The V end was cut by 4 bases, the J end by 4 bases, with 16 bases between. Germline assignment: CDR1 DFQATT and CDR2 SNEGSKA (reference sequence). The CDR3 is 14 residues long. In DNA form, the CDR3 reads TGCAGTGCTATCGCAGGGGATGGGGGCACTGAAGCTTTCTTT. Protein sequence: CSAIAGDGGTEAFF.

The rearrangement joins TRBV4-2 to TRBJ2-6; TRBD2 might be the D (5 bases). Germline V gives CDR1 LGHNA, CDR2 YNFKEQ. Trimming cost V 1 base and J 0 bases, with 10 bases left between them. The CDR3 has 17 amino acids. The chain's CDR3 is CASSQVLGSSGANVLTF. The CDR3 coding sequence is TGTGCCAGCAGCCAAGTGTTAGGGAGCTCTGGGGCCAACGTCCTGACTTTC.

The table lists this clone with many counts. The chain joins TRBV5-1 to TRBJ2-2; the match to TRBD2 covers 11 bases. J gave up 7 bases and V 4 bases, and 9 bases lay outside the gene matches. In germline, CDR1 is SGHRS, CDR2 YFSETQ. The CDR3 has 16 amino acids. CDR3 in amino acids: CASSHTSGRTGGELFF. CDR3 sequence (DNA): TGCGCCAGCAGCCATACTAGCGGGAGAACTGGCGGGGAGCTGTTTTTT.

This chain connects TRBV5-1 to TRBJ2-7; 8 bases agree with TRBD2. This CDR3 spans 16 amino acids. Losses at the gene ends were 0 bases for V and 4 bases for J; bases not matched to a gene: 9. The germline gives CDR1 SGHRS, CDR2 YFSETQ. This CDR3 reads CASSLAPGLGVYEQYF. CDR3 DNA: TGCGCCAGCAGCTTGGCTCCGGGACTAGGGGTGTACGAGCAGTACTTC.

This clone was picked up many times. This chain uses TRBV5-1 with TRBJ1-4; D not certain. Per germline, CDR1 SGHRS and CDR2 YFSETQ. V was cut by 3 bases and J by 14 bases, with 23 bases left in between. The CDR3 is 15 amino acids. The CDR3 loop is CASSSLGRPSDRLFF. Here the CDR3 DNA reads TGCGCCAGCAGCTCCCTCGGCAGGCCCTCCGATCGGCTGTTTTTT. Looking up the rest from reference TRBV5-1 and TRBJ1-4 gives the full variable domain: KAGVTQTPRYLIKTRGQQVTLSCSPISGHRSVSWYQQTPGQGLQFLFEYFSETQRNKGNFPGRFSGRQFSNSRSEMNVSTLELGDSALYLCASSSLGRPSDRLFFGSGTQLSVL.

The chain recombines TRBV11-2 with TRBJ2-1; the match to TRBD2 covers 13 bases. The germline CDR1 and CDR2 sequences are SGHAT and FQNNGV. The length of the CDR3 is 17 residues. V was clipped by 6 bases and J by 7 bases; unmatched bases: 12. CDR3 loop: CASSVTSGGVFLNEQFF. In nucleotides, the CDR3 is TGTGCCAGCAGTGTAACTAGCGGGGGGGTATTCTTAAATGAGCAGTTCTTC.

There are a few counts of this clone. The J gene is TRBJ1-6, the V gene TRBV28, with a weak D call TRBD1 (6 bases). This CDR3 has 12 residues. CDR1 is MDHEN and CDR2 is SYDVKM in the germline V gene. Trimming removed 5 bases from V and 7 bases from J, with 6 bases in between. The CDR3 protein is CASSRGNSPLHF. For the CDR3, the DNA is TGTGCCAGCAGTAGGGGGAATTCACCCCTCCACTTT.

This clone was detected ten times or more. V gene TRBV20-1 combines with J gene TRBJ1-5; TRBD1 is a possible D gene (5 bases). The CDR3 spans 16 residues. V was shortened by 6 bases and J by 2 bases, with 20 bases between the two germline ends. Germline lookup yields CDR1 DFQATT and CDR2 SNEGSKA (reference sequence). CDR3 sequence: CSARSGATWGNQPQHF. Here the CDR3 DNA reads TGCAGTGCACGATCCGGGGCTACCTGGGGCAATCAGCCCCAGCATTTT.

This clone was seen repeatedly, ten times or more. The chain links TRBV2 to TRBJ2-2, with D maybe TRBD1 (6 bases). The CDR3 is 15 amino acids. The germline gives CDR1 SNHLY, CDR2 FYNNEI. Trimming removed 8 bases from V and 2 bases from J, with 15 bases in between. CDR3 loop: CASQGLAPNTGELFF. The CDR3 DNA reads TGTGCCAGCCAGGGGCTTGCCCCAAACACCGGGGAGCTGTTTTTT.

This clone turned up a few times. V gene TRBV6-6 combines with J gene TRBJ1-1, with TRBD1 as a possible D gene (5 bases). This CDR3 contains 17 residues. Deletions cut 2 bases from V and 1 base from J, with 17 bases between. Germline V lookup: CDR1 MNHNY, CDR2 SVGAGI (reference sequence). CDR3 region: CASSYPPRQLENTEAFF. DNA of the CDR3: TGTGCCAGCAGTTACCCTCCCAGACAGTTAGAGAACACTGAAGCTTTCTTT.

This clone was seen many times. The rearrangement uses TRBV11-1 and TRBJ1-3; unclear D gene. Trimming pared 2 bases from V and 2 bases from J, leaving 13 bases between. The CDR3 is made up of 16 amino acids. Germline V CDR1 and CDR2: SGHAT, FQDESV (reference sequence). CDR3 sequence reads: CASSLSDILAGNTIYF. CDR3 in DNA: TGTGCCAGCAGCTTATCAGACATTCTTGCTGGAAACACCATATATTTT.

This clone was recorded once. This chain joins TRBV20-1 and TRBJ1-1; possible D gene TRBD1, 5 bases. Trimming removed 0 bases at V and 2 bases at J, with 16 bases between. The CDR3 contains 16 residues. Germline loops: CDR1 DFQATT, CDR2 SNEGSKA (reference sequence). The DNA of the CDR3 is TGCAGTGCTAGAGATTGGGGCGACACTAGAAACACTGAAGCTTTCTTT. It specifies CSARDWGDTRNTEAFF.

J is TRBJ1-5 and V is TRBV12-3 or TRBV12-4, with D possibly matching TRBD1 (5 bases). The CDR3 is 16 residues long. The DNA for the CDR3 is TGTGTCGGCAGTATAAGACCCGGGACCCGTAATCAGCCCCAGCATTTT. Translation gives CVGSIRPGTRNQPQHF.